This TCR beta chain was observed in a study of blood T cell repertoires in COVID-19. CDR1 SGDLS and CDR2 YYNGEE come from the germline V gene. With 0 bases removed from V and 4 bases from J, the gap between germline ends came to 10 bases. This CDR3 comprises 14 residues. Profiling relied on immunoSEQ multiplex PCR, and the TCRdb table lists in-frame clones only, not all of them. The sample contains about 240,000 clones, approximately 85% of which appear only once. Source material: peripheral blood. The chain couples TRBV9 to TRBJ2-5; D is perhaps TRBD2 (6 bases). The receptor comes from a man aged 45-65 years with acute or convalescent COVID-19. CDR3 DNA: TGTGCCAGCAGCGTAGGCGGACTATCAGAGACCCAGTACTTC. It is translated as CASSVGGLSETQYF. Based on the CDR3 plus reference TRBV9 and TRBJ2-5, the full variable domain is DSGVTQTPKHLITATGQRVTLRCSPRSGDLSVYWYQQSLDQGLQFLIQYYNGEERAKGNILERFSAQQFPDLHSELNLSSLELGDSALYFCASSVGGLSETQYFGPGTRLLVL.